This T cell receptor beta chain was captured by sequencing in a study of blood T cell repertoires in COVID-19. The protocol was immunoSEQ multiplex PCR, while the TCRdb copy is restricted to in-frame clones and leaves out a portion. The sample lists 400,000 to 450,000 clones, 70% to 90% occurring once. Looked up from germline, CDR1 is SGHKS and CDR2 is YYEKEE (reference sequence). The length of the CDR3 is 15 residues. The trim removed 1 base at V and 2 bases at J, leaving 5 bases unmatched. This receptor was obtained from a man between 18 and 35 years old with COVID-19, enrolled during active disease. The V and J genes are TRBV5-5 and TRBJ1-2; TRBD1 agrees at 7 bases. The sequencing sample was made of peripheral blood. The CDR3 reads CASSLRQGENYGYTF. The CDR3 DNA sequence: TGTGCCAGCAGCTTGCGACAGGGCGAGAACTATGGCTACACCTTC.